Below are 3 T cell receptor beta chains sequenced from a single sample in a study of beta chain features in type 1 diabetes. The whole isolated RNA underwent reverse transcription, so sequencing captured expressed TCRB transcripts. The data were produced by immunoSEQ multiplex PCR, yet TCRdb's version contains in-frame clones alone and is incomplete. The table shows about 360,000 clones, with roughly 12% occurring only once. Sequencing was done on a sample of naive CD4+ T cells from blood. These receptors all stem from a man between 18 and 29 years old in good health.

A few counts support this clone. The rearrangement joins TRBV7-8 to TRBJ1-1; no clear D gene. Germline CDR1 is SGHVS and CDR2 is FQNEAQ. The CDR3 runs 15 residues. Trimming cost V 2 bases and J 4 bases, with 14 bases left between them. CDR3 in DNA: TGTGCCAGCAGCTTAACATCCTGGGCCCGCACTGAAGCTTTCTTT. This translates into CASSLTSWARTEAFF.

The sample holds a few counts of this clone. The CDR3 region has the DNA TGTGCCAGCAGCCCCGGTGGGGGCGTCTCCTACAATGAGCAGTTCTTC. Amino acid sequence: CASSPGGGVSYNEQFF. The rearrangement joins TRBV7-2 to TRBJ2-1, with D perhaps matching TRBD1 (6 bases). The CDR3 is 16 residues long. In germline, CDR1 is SGHTA, CDR2 FQGNSA. Trimming took off 5 bases at V and 0 bases at J, with 14 bases between the two ends.

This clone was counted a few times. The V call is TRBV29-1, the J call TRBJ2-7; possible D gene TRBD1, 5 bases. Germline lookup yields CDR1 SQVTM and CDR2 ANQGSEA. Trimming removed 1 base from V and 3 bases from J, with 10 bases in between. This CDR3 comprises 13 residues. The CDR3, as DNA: TGCAGCGTTGAAGCAGGGATTGACTACGAGCAGTACTTC. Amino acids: CSVEAGIDYEQYF.